This TCR beta chain was found in a study of shared clonotypes between healthy human individuals. Whole-study results and caveats: Roughly 5% of naive CD4 clonotypes were shared across a handful of donors.

Positively selected for CCR7, the CD45RO-negative cells used as naive CD8 cells excluded terminally differentiated effector memory CD45RA+ cells. CDR1 is MNHEY, CDR2 SMNVEV, per germline (reference sequence). The CDR3 runs to 17 residues. V was pared by 4 bases and J by 3 bases, with 11 bases of the junction left unmatched. With respect to this clone: As yet, its antigen is unknown.

Generated by immunoSEQ multiplex PCR, the TCRdb table keeps only in-frame clones and is missing some. Counted here are roughly 2,000,000 clones, around 96% occurring once; the ten biggest clones make up 0.95% to 1.5%. Sequencing was carried out using naive CD8+ T cells sorted from blood. The TCR originated in a man younger than 30 in good health. This chain uses TRBV27 with TRBJ2-3, with 9 nucleotides matching TRBD1. The CDR3 protein is CASSSGQGYTVTDTQYF. For the CDR3, the DNA is TGTGCCAGCAGTTCGGGACAGGGATATACGGTTACAGATACGCAGTATTTT.